The next 13 T cell receptor beta chains were all read from a single sample in a study of spatial heterogeneity in lung cancer. From the 5' RACE reads, TCRdb called clonotypes with MiXCR, one entry per CDR3 protein. The table has 40,000 to 55,000 distinct CDR3 sequences, around 13% seen once. Sample time point: sample taken at primary tumor resection. TCRs were sequenced from unsorted whole RNA of tumor, nontumor lung or PBMC. This material consisted of PBMCs, taken at surgery. The receptors here all came from a male donor with early-stage non-small cell lung cancer.

This clonotype has more than one count but fewer than ten. CDR3 sequence: CASSLDPGNSYEQYF. The CDR3, as DNA: TGCGCCAGCAGCTTGGACCCGGGGAACTCCTACGAGCAGTACTTC. The chain combines TRBV5-1 with TRBJ2-7; D might be TRBD2 (5 bases). The CDR3 has 15 amino acids. Per the germline V gene, CDR1 is SGHRS and CDR2 is YFSETQ. Deletions cut 0 bases from V and 0 bases from J, with 10 bases between.

The sample holds many counts of this clonotype. The chain links TRBV28 to TRBJ1-5; TRBD1 aligns across 7 bases. The J segment lost 6 bases and the V segment lost 5 bases, leaving 7 bases of the junction unmatched. Germline CDR1 and CDR2: MDHEN and SYDVKM. The CDR3 contains 14 residues. This chain's CDR3 is CASSLPTGSQPQHF. DNA for the CDR3: TGTGCCAGCAGTCTCCCGACAGGGAGTCAGCCCCAGCATTTT.

This clonotype was seen a handful of times. The rearrangement joins TRBV2 to TRBJ2-3, with D possibly called TRBD1 or TRBD2 (5 bases each). The CDR3 has 15 residues. V gave up 4 bases and J gave up 1 base, with 12 bases separating them. Germline values: CDR1 SNHLY, CDR2 FYNNEI. CDR3 nucleotides: TGTGCCAGCAGTGTCGGGACGTTAGGCACAGATACGCAGTATTTT. This encodes CASSVGTLGTDTQYF.

The chain couples TRBV28 to TRBJ2-1; D may be TRBD1 or TRBD2 (5 bases each). The CDR3 has 16 amino acids. Germline loops: CDR1 MDHEN, CDR2 SYDVKM. V lost 6 bases to trimming and J lost 9 bases, with 24 bases between them. Here the CDR3 reads CASRGYSGPGTGEQFF. As DNA, the CDR3 is TGTGCCAGCAGAGGCTATTCGGGGCCGGGGACCGGTGAGCAGTTCTTC.

J is TRBJ1-2 and V is TRBV7-9, with D hard to call. The V and J ends lost 2 bases and 7 bases respectively, with 5 bases between them. Germline-derived CDR1 and CDR2 are SEHNR and FQNEAQ (reference sequence). The CDR3 runs to 11 residues. The CDR3 loop reads CASSLLVGYTF. The CDR3, as DNA: TGTGCCAGCAGCTTATTAGTTGGCTACACCTTC.

This clonotype turned up a few times. V gene TRBV6-2 or TRBV6-3 combines with J gene TRBJ2-1; 13 bases align to TRBD2. J was trimmed by 4 bases and V by 6 bases; bases with no gene match: 3. CDR3 length: 15 amino acids. CDR1 is MNHEY and CDR2 is SVGEGT in the germline V gene. Here the CDR3 reads CASSPGLAGYNEQFF. The CDR3 DNA is TGTGCCAGCAGCCCGGGACTAGCGGGATACAATGAGCAGTTCTTC.

The V gene is TRBV5-1, the J gene TRBJ2-7, with TRBD2 as a possible D gene (5 bases). Germline V gene data show CDR1 as SGHRS and CDR2 as YFSETQ. The CDR3 has 15 residues. Trimming cost V 0 bases and J 6 bases, with 16 bases left between them. The CDR3 DNA sequence: TGCGCCAGCAGCTTGGAATCGGGAAAACGTGGCGAGCAGTACTTC. This gives the protein CASSLESGKRGEQYF.

The V and J genes are TRBV14 and TRBJ2-7; 12 bases match TRBD1. V trimming: 4 bases; J trimming: 3 bases; junction bases outside the gene matches: 7. The CDR3 sequence is 16 residues long. Germline CDR1 reads SGHDN; CDR2 reads FVKESK. The CDR3 DNA follows: TGTGCCAGCAGCCCAAAGGGACAGGGGGCTATCTACGAGCAGTACTTC. It specifies CASSPKGQGAIYEQYF.

V and J are TRBV7-9 and TRBJ1-2; D gene ambiguous. The ends were cut back, 5 bases at V and 4 bases at J, with 8 bases in the middle. The CDR3 is 12 residues long. Germline assignment: CDR1 SEHNR and CDR2 FQNEAQ (reference sequence). This CDR3 is CASSQAFYGYTF. The CDR3, as DNA: TGTGCCAGCAGCCAGGCGTTCTATGGCTACACCTTC.

The chain joins TRBV27 to TRBJ2-1; 8 bases are a match to TRBD1. The CDR3 is 15 residues long. J lost 0 bases, V lost 6 bases, and 4 bases had no gene match. The germline gives CDR1 MNHEY, CDR2 SMNVEV (reference sequence). The CDR3 nucleotides are TGTGCCAGCAGCCAGACAGGGGACTCCTACAATGAGCAGTTCTTC. Encoded protein: CASSQTGDSYNEQFF.

This clonotype showed up many times. The chain couples TRBV9 to TRBJ2-7; 9 bases match TRBD1. V was pared by 4 bases and J by 3 bases, with 11 bases of the junction left unmatched. Per germline, CDR1 SGDLS and CDR2 YYNGEE. The CDR3 consists of 16 residues. CDR3 sequence: CASSSQSGQGFYEQYF. In nucleotides, the CDR3 is TGTGCCAGCAGCTCTCAATCGGGACAGGGCTTCTACGAGCAGTACTTC. The complete variable domain, with remaining parts taken from reference TRBV9 and TRBJ2-7, reads DSGVTQTPKHLITATGQRVTLRCSPRSGDLSVYWYQQSLDQGLQFLIQYYNGEERAKGNILERFSAQQFPDLHSELNLSSLELGDSALYFCASSSQSGQGFYEQYFGPGTRLTVT.

This clonotype was seen at least ten times. V and J are TRBV10-2 and TRBJ2-3, with 8 bases lining up with TRBD1. The ends lost 3 bases at V and 2 bases at J; junction bases unmatched: 16. The germline V gene has CDR1 WSHSY and CDR2 SAAADI. This CDR3 spans 19 amino acids. CDR3 residues: CASSDPTTRTGPYTDTQYF. The CDR3 DNA reads as TGCGCCAGCAGTGATCCGACTACCCGGACAGGGCCTTACACAGATACGCAGTATTTT.

V usage is TRBV20-1 and J usage is TRBJ2-3; 9 bases align to TRBD1. This CDR3 contains 16 residues. Trimming removed 0 bases from V and 3 bases from J; junction bases left unmatched: 7. In germline, CDR1 is DFQATT, CDR2 SNEGSKA (reference sequence). In DNA form, the CDR3 reads TGCAGTGCTAGAGACAATAACAGGGGGCGGACAGATACGCAGTATTTT. This gives the protein CSARDNNRGRTDTQYF.